The clone carrying this T cell receptor beta chain appeared once. CDR1 is MDHEN and CDR2 is SYDVKM in the germline V gene. J gave up 1 base and V 4 bases, and 6 bases lay outside the gene matches. The CDR3 totals 16 residues. TCRdb keeps only in-frame clones here, not all; method: immunoSEQ multiplex PCR. This table has 40,000 or so clones, more than 70% appearing once. This sample was included in a study of T cell changes during pregnancy in multiple sclerosis. Here the sequenced sample was CD8+ T cells from peripheral blood mononuclear cells, taken in the third trimester of pregnancy. The rearrangement uses TRBV28 and TRBJ1-1; 10 bases align to TRBD1. The receptor comes from a female donor with multiple sclerosis, enrolled in a pregnancy study. CDR3 in amino acids: CASSSIGTGENTEAFF. As DNA, the CDR3 is TGTGCCAGCAGTTCCATAGGGACAGGGGAGAACACTGAAGCTTTCTTT.